One and the same sample provided the 8 T cell receptor beta chains below, sequenced in a study of T cells in Graves' hyperthyroidism and ophthalmopathy. From RNA transcripts, TCR beta CDR3 regions were amplified. TCR CDR3 regions were first amplified by RT-PCR with HTBI primers. TCRdb processed the multiplex PCR reads anew with MiXCR; each CDR3 protein has one entry. The table records 300,000 to 450,000 distinct CDR3 sequences, about a sixth of them present only once. Sequenced material: blood. The receptors stem from a woman younger than 35 with Graves' hyperthyroidism that later progressed to Graves' ophthalmopathy.

This clonotype has only one observation. This chain uses TRBV7-3 with TRBJ2-1, with 7 bases fitting TRBD2. Germline loops: CDR1 SGHTA, CDR2 FQGTGA. There are 16 residues in the CDR3. The J segment lost 0 bases and the V segment lost 0 bases, leaving 2 bases of the junction unmatched. DNA of the CDR3: TGTGCCAGCAGCTTAACGAGCGGGACCTCCTACAATGAGCAGTTCTTC. It encodes CASSLTSGTSYNEQFF.

This clonotype was counted only a few times. The V gene is TRBV4-2, the J gene TRBJ2-2; 7 bases match TRBD2. Germline-derived CDR1 and CDR2 are LGHNA and YNFKEQ. Unmatched junction bases numbered 3, after V lost 1 base and J lost 1 base. The CDR3 covers 16 residues. The CDR3 coding sequence is TGTGCCAGCAGCCAAGGACCGGGAGGGAACACCGGGGAGCTGTTTTTT. Protein sequence: CASSQGPGGNTGELFF.

Details on this clonotype: A read error may produce the germline difference seen at one junction end. The V gene is TRBV6-5, the J gene TRBJ1-2; D may be TRBD1 (6 bases). This CDR3 region has 14 residues. CDR1 and CDR2 (germline): MNHEY, SVGAGI. Here the CDR3 DNA reads TGTGCCGGCAGTTACGAGACAGGTAGCTATGGCTACACCTTC. Translation gives CAGSYETGSYGYTF.

The table lists this clonotype with a few counts. The chain combines TRBV19 with TRBJ2-7; 10 bases match TRBD1. Per the germline V gene, CDR1 is LNHDA and CDR2 is SQIVND (reference sequence). The CDR3 length is 15 residues. After removal of 4 bases from V and 3 bases from J, the junction contained 6 bases not matched to a gene. The CDR3 spells CASSTQGTGDYEQYF. CDR3 sequence (DNA): TGTGCCAGTAGTACCCAGGGGACAGGGGACTACGAGCAGTACTTC.

At least ten counts were recorded for this clonotype. The chain links TRBV28 to TRBJ1-5, with TRBD1 as a possible D gene (5 bases). V dropped 6 bases and J dropped 6 bases, with 12 bases sitting between them. The CDR3 length is 13 residues. Per the germline V gene, CDR1 is MDHEN and CDR2 is SYDVKM. CDR3 nucleotides: TGTGCCAGCAGCCCCGGGGCGCTTCAGCCCCAGCATTTT. Its translation: CASSPGALQPQHF.

There are many counts of this clonotype. This chain links TRBV28 with TRBJ2-1, with no clear D. Germline V lookup: CDR1 MDHEN, CDR2 SYDVKM. V dropped 6 bases and J dropped 7 bases, with 19 bases sitting between them. CDR3 length: 15 residues. CDR3 sequence: CASSPEVETGNEQFF. The CDR3 coding sequence is TGTGCCAGCAGCCCCGAAGTGGAGACCGGGAATGAGCAGTTCTTC.

Concerning this clonotype: With a much larger clone just one base away, this may be a read error. The rearrangement uses TRBV28 and TRBJ1-5; weak D call: TRBD1 (5 bases). Deletions cut 4 bases from V and 5 bases from J, with 12 bases between. In germline, CDR1 is MDHEN, CDR2 SYDVKM. The CDR3 length is 14 residues. CDR3: CASSWGRGDQPQHF. CDR3 bases: TGTGCCAGCAGTTGGGGACGGGGCGATCAGCCCCAGCATTTT.

This clonotype was seen only a few times. The chain recombines TRBV27 with TRBJ2-1, with 12 bases identical to TRBD2. Germline-derived CDR1 and CDR2 are MNHEY and SMNVEV (reference sequence). V lost 4 bases to trimming and J lost 9 bases; unmatched junction nucleotides: 7. The CDR3 covers 15 residues. The CDR3: CASSSWLAGGSEQFF. CDR3 bases: TGTGCCAGCAGTTCCTGGCTAGCGGGAGGGTCTGAGCAGTTCTTC.